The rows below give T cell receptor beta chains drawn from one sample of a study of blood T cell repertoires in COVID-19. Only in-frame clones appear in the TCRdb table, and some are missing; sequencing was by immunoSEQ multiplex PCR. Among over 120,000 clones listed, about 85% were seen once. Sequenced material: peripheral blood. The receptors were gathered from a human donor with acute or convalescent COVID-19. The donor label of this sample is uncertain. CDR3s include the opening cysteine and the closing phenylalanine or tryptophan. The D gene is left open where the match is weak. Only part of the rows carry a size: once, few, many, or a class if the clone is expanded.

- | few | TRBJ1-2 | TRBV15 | TGTGCCACCAGCAGAGGGGTAGGGGACTATGGCTACACCTTC | CATSRGVGDYGYTF
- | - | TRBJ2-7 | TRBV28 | TGTGCCAGCAGTCCCGCACCAGGGGCCTACGAGCAGTACTTC | CASSPAPGAYEQYF
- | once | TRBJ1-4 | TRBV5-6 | TGTGCCAGCAGCTTGGACAGAAAGAATGAAAAACTGTTTTTT | CASSLDRKNEKLFF
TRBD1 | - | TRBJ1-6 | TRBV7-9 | TGTGCCAGCAGACCCCGGGACAGGGCCTCACCCCTCCACTTT | CASRPRDRASPLHF
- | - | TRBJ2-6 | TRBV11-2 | TGTGCCAGCAGCCCGGCAGGGGTGGGGGCCAACGTCCTGACTTTC | CASSPAGVGANVLTF
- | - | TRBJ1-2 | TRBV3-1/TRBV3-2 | TGTGCCAGCAGCCAAGAGGGGGGGGTCTTCTATGGCTACACCTTC | CASSQEGGVFYGYTF
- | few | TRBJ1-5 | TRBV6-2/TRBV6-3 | TGTGCCAGCAGTCCATTAAGGAGTGACAATCAGCCCCAGCATTTT | CASSPLRSDNQPQHF
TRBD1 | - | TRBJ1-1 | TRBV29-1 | TGCAGCGTGGGACAGGATGAAGCTTTCTTT | CSVGQDEAFF
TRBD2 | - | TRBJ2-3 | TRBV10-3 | TGTGCCATCAGTCGACTAGCGGGGGACACAGATACGCAGTATTTT | CAISRLAGDTDTQYF
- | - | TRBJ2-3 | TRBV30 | TGTGCCTGGAGCTCGACTACTACTAGCACAGATACGCAGTATTTT | CAWSSTTTSTDTQYF
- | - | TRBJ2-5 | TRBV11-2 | TGTGCCAGCAGCTTCCCCTTGGGGGGGGACAAAGGGCCGCGGGAGACCCAGTACTTC | CASSFPLGGDKGPRETQYF
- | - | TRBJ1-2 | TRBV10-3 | TGTGCCATCAGTGAGGCAGGCGAACTCAACTATGGCTACACCTTC | CAISEAGELNYGYTF
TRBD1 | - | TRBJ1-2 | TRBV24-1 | TGTGCCACCAGTGACAGGGACAGGGAATTTTCTGGCTACACCTTC | CATSDRDREFSGYTF
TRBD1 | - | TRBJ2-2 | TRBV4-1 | TGCGCCAGCAGCCGCGCATGGGACAGGGGAGGCACCGGGGAGCTGTTTTTT | CASSRAWDRGGTGELFF
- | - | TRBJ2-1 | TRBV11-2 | TGTGCCAGCAGCTTAGTACTAGGGATCAATGAGCAGTTCTTC | CASSLVLGINEQFF
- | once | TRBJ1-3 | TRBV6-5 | TGTGCCAGCAGTTCTTTTCGACAGCACGGAAACACCATATATTTT | CASSSFRQHGNTIYF
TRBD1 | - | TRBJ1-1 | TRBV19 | TGTGCCAGTACCCGGGACAGGCGTGGGACTGAAGCTTTCTTT | CASTRDRRGTEAFF
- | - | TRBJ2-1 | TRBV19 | TGTGCCAGTAGTAACAACTTGAACAGAAATGAGCAGTTCTTC | CASSNNLNRNEQFF
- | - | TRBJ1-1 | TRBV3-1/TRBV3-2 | TGTGCCAGCAGCCAAGAGGGAGGTGCTGAAGCTTTCTTT | CASSQEGGAEAFF
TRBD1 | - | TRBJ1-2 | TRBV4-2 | TGTGCCAGCAGCCAAGATGAGGGACAGGGGAACTATGGCTACACCTTC | CASSQDEGQGNYGYTF
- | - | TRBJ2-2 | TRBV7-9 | TGTGCCAGCAGCTTATCGGGTGGGACCGGGGAGCTGTTTTTT | CASSLSGGTGELFF
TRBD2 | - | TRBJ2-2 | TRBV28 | TGTGCCAGCATGCACGCGGGGGGTGGATCCGGGGAGCTGTTTTTT | CASMHAGGGSGELFF
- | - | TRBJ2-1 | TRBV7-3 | TGTGCCAGCAGCTTGCTAGGCCCCTACAATGAGCAGTTCTTC | CASSLLGPYNEQFF
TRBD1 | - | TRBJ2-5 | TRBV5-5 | TGTGCCAGCAGTTTTATTCCGGGACAGGGGGGAGAGACCCAGTACTTC | CASSFIPGQGGETQYF
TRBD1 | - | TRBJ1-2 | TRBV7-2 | TGTGCCAGCAGGGACCGGGACAGGGGGGACTATGGCTACACCTTC | CASRDRDRGDYGYTF
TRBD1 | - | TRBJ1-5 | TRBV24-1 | TGTGCCTCCCTGGGACAGGGACAGGAGAGCAATCAGCCCCAGCATTTT | CASLGQGQESNQPQHF